A selection of T cell receptor beta chains follows, all from one sample in a study of cytomegalovirus exposure and HLA in healthy donors. Repertoires were generated with immunoSEQ multiplex PCR, while TCRdb's copy carries only in-frame clones and drops some. The data contain roughly 69,000 clones, more than 60% of them singletons. Material for sequencing was PBMCs. Source of these receptors: a male donor in good health and CMV-seropositive. Each CDR3 is given with its conserved first and last residue. The D gene is left open where the match is weak. Some rows have no size entry. The others give once, few or many, or a class for an expanded clone.

clone_size j_call d_call v_call cdr3_nt cdr3_aa
. TRBJ2-3 TRBD2 TRBV29-1 TGCAGCGTTGAAGCGGGGGGGCGGGGAGATACGCAGTATTTT CSVEAGGRGDTQYF
. TRBJ2-1 . TRBV7-2 TGTGCCAGCAGCCCAGGGTTAGATGAGCAGTTCTTC CASSPGLDEQFF
. TRBJ1-4 . TRBV29-1 TGCAGCGTTGGCGGGGGGGAGCGAGAAAAACTGTTTTTT CSVGGGEREKLFF
few TRBJ2-1 TRBD2 TRBV4-1 TGCGCCAGCAGCCAAGGGCGGGGGGGCCCCCAGTGGTCCTACAATGAGCAGTTCTTC CASSQGRGGPQWSYNEQFF
. TRBJ2-7 . TRBV6-1 TGTGCCAGCAGTTTAAGTGCCTACGAGCAGTACTTC CASSLSAYEQYF
. TRBJ1-3 . TRBV5-1 TGCGCCAGCAGCGGGGGGTCATCGGGAAACACCATATATTTT CASSGGSSGNTIYF
. TRBJ1-4 . TRBV4-2 TGTGCCAGCAGCCAAGGGCGGGGGAATGAAAATCTGTTTTTT CASSQGRGNENLFF
few TRBJ1-4 . TRBV11-2 TGTGCCAGCAGCCCCAGGGTTTCTAATGAAAAACTGTTTTTT CASSPRVSNEKLFF
once TRBJ1-6 . TRBV30 TGTGCCTGGAGTCAGGGGCCGAGTAATTCACCCCTCCACTTT CAWSQGPSNSPLHF
few TRBJ2-7 . TRBV7-8 TGTGCCAGCACCTTGGCGGGATTCTCCTACGAGCAGTACTTC CASTLAGFSYEQYF
. TRBJ2-3 . TRBV5-1 TGCGCCAGCAGCCCAGGGGAGCACACAGATACGCAGTATTTT CASSPGEHTDTQYF
. TRBJ2-7 . TRBV7-9 TGTGCCAGCAGCCCCAGGTGGACAGACTACGAGCAGTACTTC CASSPRWTDYEQYF
. TRBJ1-4 . TRBV18 TGTGCCAGCTCACCACCGGCAGGGTCTCATGAAAAACTGTTTTTT CASSPPAGSHEKLFF
. TRBJ1-5 . TRBV27 TGTGCCAGCAGTCCTCGACAGGGCAATCAGCCCCAGCATTTT CASSPRQGNQPQHF
. TRBJ2-7 TRBD1 TRBV7-8 TGTGCCAGCAGCATTATACCGGGACAGTCCTACGAGCAGTACTTC CASSIIPGQSYEQYF
. TRBJ2-1 . TRBV7-2 TGTGCCAGCAGCTTAGCCCAGACTTGGACAGCCCTATATCCCTCCAATGAGCAGTTCTTC CASSLAQTWTALYPSNEQFF